Listed here are 20 T cell receptor beta chains from one sample, sequenced in a study of vaccination and CD4 T cells after COVID-19. These receptors have no identified antigens. The treatment here: roughly 10-day PBMC culture with coronavirus spike peptide pools or control peptides (ViraFEST assay). An Oncomine TCR Beta short-read assay was used to sequence the DNA from cultured CD4+ T cells. TCRdb passed the PCR reads through MiXCR, listing each CDR3 protein once. This table holds about 18,000 distinct CDR3 sequences, more than 70% found once. The input for sequencing was CD4+ T cells from blood, cultured in vitro, taken after SARS-CoV-2 vaccination. Receptors originate from a human donor who received a COVID-19 vaccine.

The V and J genes are TRBV27 and TRBJ1-2, with a tentative D call TRBD1 (6 bases). Germline lookup yields CDR1 MNHEY and CDR2 SMNVEV (reference sequence). There are 13 residues in the CDR3. The ends were cut back, 4 bases at V and 3 bases at J, with 9 bases in the middle. DNA for the CDR3: TGTGCCAGCAGTTCACAGGGATACTATGGCTACACCTTC. Its protein product is CASSSQGYYGYTF.

The chain uses TRBV10-1 and TRBJ1-1; D may be TRBD1 (5 bases). This CDR3 spans 15 amino acids. Germline lookup yields CDR1 WNHNN and CDR2 SYGVQD (reference sequence). Trimming shortened V by 3 bases and J by 0 bases, and 11 bases separated the two germline ends. CDR3 residues: CASSESGGMNTEAFF. In DNA, the CDR3 is TGCGCCAGCAGTGAATCGGGGGGGATGAACACTGAAGCTTTCTTT.

This clonotype was seen a handful of times. The J gene is TRBJ2-5, the V gene TRBV5-4; TRBD1 or TRBD2 may be the D gene (5 bases each). V was pared by 1 base and J by 7 bases, with 11 bases between. Germline V gives CDR1 SGHNT, CDR2 YYREEE (reference sequence). This CDR3 contains 13 residues. The CDR3 sequence is CASSLLGEGTQYF. CDR3 coding DNA: TGTGCCAGCAGCTTGCTGGGGGAAGGGACCCAGTACTTC. The whole variable domain, filled in from reference TRBV5-4 and TRBJ2-5, reads ETGVTQSPTHLIKTRGQQVTLRCSSQSGHNTVSWYQQALGQGPQFIFQYYREEENGRGNFPPRFSGLQFPNYSSELNVNALELDDSALYLCASSLLGEGTQYFGPGTRLLVL.

This clonotype occurred a few times. This chain connects TRBV2 to TRBJ2-7; no clear D gene. The CDR3 is 13 amino acids. In germline, CDR1 is SNHLY, CDR2 FYNNEI. The germline V and J ends were trimmed by 6 bases and 5 bases, with 14 bases remaining between them. The CDR3 protein is CASRGRPDNEQYF. DNA for the CDR3: TGTGCCAGCAGAGGACGACCTGACAACGAGCAGTACTTC.

This clonotype was seen once. The chain joins TRBV7-8 to TRBJ2-7; D ambiguous. The ends were cut back, 4 bases at V and 3 bases at J, with 13 bases in the middle. Germline CDR1 is SGHVS and CDR2 is FQNEAQ. The CDR3 is 14 residues long. The CDR3 sequence is CASSSGPGSYEQYF. CDR3 DNA: TGTGCCAGCAGCTCAGGACCGGGTAGCTACGAGCAGTACTTC.

The chain employs TRBV2 and TRBJ1-2, with 7 bases that match TRBD1. Germline V CDR1 and CDR2: SNHLY, FYNNEI. The CDR3 has 13 residues. V gave up 7 bases and J gave up 4 bases; unmatched junction bases: 6. CDR3 coding DNA: TGTGCCAGCAACCTACAGGGGACCTATGGCTACACCTTC. Translation gives CASNLQGTYGYTF. The full variable domain, rest sourced from reference TRBV2 and TRBJ1-2, is EPEVTQTPSHQVTQMGQEVILRCVPISNHLYFYWYRQILGQKVEFLVSFYNNEISEKSEIFDDQFSVERPDGSNFTLKIRSTKLEDSAMYFCASNLQGTYGYTFGSGTRLTVV.

This clonotype was recorded only once. The chain is built from TRBV29-1 and TRBJ2-5; 11 nucleotides align to TRBD1. V gave up 6 bases and J gave up 5 bases; unmatched junction bases: 8. The CDR3 runs to 14 residues. Germline V gene data show CDR1 as SQVTM and CDR2 as ANQGSEA. CDR3 bases: TGCAGCGTGAAAGGACAGGGGGCACGGGAGACCCAGTACTTC. This encodes CSVKGQGARETQYF.

This chain links TRBV28 with TRBJ2-7; 7 bases line up with TRBD1. Losses at the gene ends were 6 bases for V and 2 bases for J; bases not matched to a gene: 7. CDR3 length: 14 amino acids. Germline V lookup: CDR1 MDHEN, CDR2 SYDVKM. The CDR3 spells CASSEQGKTYEQYF. The DNA for the CDR3 is TGTGCCAGCAGCGAACAGGGGAAAACCTACGAGCAGTACTTC.

The chain recombines TRBV7-2 with TRBJ1-2; 8 bases fit TRBD1. V shed 0 bases and J 2 bases; nucleotides not matched to a gene: 5. Looked up from germline, CDR1 is SGHTA and CDR2 is FQGNSA. The CDR3 length is 16 residues. CDR3 loop: CASSLAVGTGNYGYTF. Here the CDR3 DNA reads TGTGCCAGCAGCTTAGCAGTTGGGACAGGAAACTATGGCTACACCTTC.

The V gene is TRBV19, the J gene TRBJ1-6, with D perhaps TRBD1 (5 bases). With 3 bases removed from V and 10 bases from J, the gap between germline ends came to 13 bases. Germline V CDR1 and CDR2: LNHDA, SQIVND (reference sequence). This CDR3 is 14 amino acids long. The DNA for the CDR3 is TGTGCCAGTAGTATGCCGGGGGTACAGTCACCCCTCCACTTT. Translating gives CASSMPGVQSPLHF.

The rearrangement joins TRBV5-5 to TRBJ2-3; perhaps D is TRBD1 or TRBD2 (5 bases each). The CDR3 loop spans 15 amino acids. Trimming stripped 0 bases from V and 6 bases from J, with 14 bases between. Germline V gene lookup returns CDR1 SGHKS and CDR2 YYEKEE (reference sequence). The CDR3 region has the DNA TGTGCCAGCAGCTTGGGGGCAGGGTCGGGGGATACGCAGTATTTT. Translation gives CASSLGAGSGDTQYF.

This clonotype has only one observation. Since the CDR3 does not end with the conserved phenylalanine or tryptophan, this likely comes from a read error. The chain employs TRBV6-1 and TRBJ2-2; 8 positions match TRBD1. The CDR3 has 14 amino acids. The V and J ends lost 6 bases and 3 bases, in that order; junction bases with no gene match: 3. CDR1 MNHNS and CDR2 SASEGT come from the germline V gene. The CDR3 bases are TGTGCCAGCAGGTGGACAGGGTACACCGGGGAGCTGTTTTTA. This encodes CASRWTGYTGELFL.

J is TRBJ1-4 and V is TRBV20-1; TRBD1 aligns across 8 bases. The CDR3 length is 15 residues. Trimming cost V 6 bases and J 6 bases; bases outside gene matches: 12. Germline loops: CDR1 DFQATT, CDR2 SNEGSKA (reference sequence). The CDR3 region has the DNA TGCAGTGCGAGACCTCAGGGGGCGCAGGATGAAAAACTGTTTTTT. It translates to CSARPQGAQDEKLFF.

The chain couples TRBV12-3 or TRBV12-4 to TRBJ2-5; no clear D gene. This CDR3 is built from 13 residues. Trimming cost V 5 bases and J 5 bases, with 12 bases left between them. As DNA, the CDR3 is TGTGCCAGCAGTATAATAGCTGGTGAGACCCAGTACTTC. Its translation: CASSIIAGETQYF.

This clonotype appeared a few times. The CDR3 nucleotides read TGCAGTGCTAGAGAGGCCGGGATCGGGAAGACCCAGTACTTC. Protein: CSAREAGIGKTQYF. This sequence joins TRBV20-1 and TRBJ2-5; TRBD2 might be the D (5 bases). Trimming took 0 bases from V and 6 from J, leaving 14 bases between them. CDR3 length: 14 amino acids. In germline, CDR1 is DFQATT, CDR2 SNEGSKA (reference sequence).

This clonotype was seen a single time. This chain links TRBV7-9 with TRBJ2-7; the match to TRBD2 covers 9 bases. Trimming took 1 base from V and 0 from J; bases not matched to a gene: 10. The CDR3 extends over 18 amino acids. Per the germline V gene, CDR1 is SEHNR and CDR2 is FQNEAQ (reference sequence). The CDR3 DNA reads TGTGCCAGCAGCTTAGGGGTTAGCGGGGGTCTTCGCTCCTACGAGCAGTACTTC. This codes for CASSLGVSGGLRSYEQYF. Full variable domain (rest looked up from reference TRBV7-9 and TRBJ2-7): DTGVSQNPRHKITKRGQNVTFRCDPISEHNRLYWYRQTLGQGPEFLTYFQNEAQLEKSRLLSDRFSAERPKGSFSTLEIQRTEQGDSAMYLCASSLGVSGGLRSYEQYFGPGTRLTVT.

This chain uses TRBV25-1 with TRBJ1-3; a possible D gene is TRBD1 (5 bases). The V end was cut by 9 bases, the J end by 0 bases, with 9 bases between. Germline loops: CDR1 MGHDK, CDR2 SYGVNS. The CDR3 totals 13 residues. The CDR3 DNA reads TGTGCCAGTGGGACCCACTCTGGAAACACCATATATTTT. It codes for CASGTHSGNTIYF.

This sequence joins TRBV7-9 and TRBJ2-7; TRBD2 might be the D (5 bases). Deletions cut 3 bases from V and 4 bases from J, with 10 bases between. Germline assignment: CDR1 SEHNR and CDR2 FQNEAQ (reference sequence). The CDR3 sequence is 13 residues long. Here the CDR3 reads CASSFRGTYEQYF. The CDR3 DNA is TGTGCCAGCAGCTTTCGGGGTACATACGAGCAGTACTTC. Full variable domain (outside the CDR3, taken from reference TRBV7-9 and TRBJ2-7): DTGVSQNPRHKITKRGQNVTFRCDPISEHNRLYWYRQTLGQGPEFLTYFQNEAQLEKSRLLSDRFSAERPKGSFSTLEIQRTEQGDSAMYLCASSFRGTYEQYFGPGTRLTVT.

The chain couples TRBV20-1 to TRBJ1-6, with D perhaps matching TRBD1 (5 bases). V lost 4 bases, J lost 5 bases, and 9 bases lay in between. The germline V gene has CDR1 DFQATT and CDR2 SNEGSKA (reference sequence). This CDR3 region has 13 residues. This CDR3 reads CSATGLDNSPLHF. The CDR3 DNA is TGCAGTGCTACAGGGCTCGATAATTCACCCCTCCACTTT.

The CDR3 region is CASSKQPSSYEQYF. CDR3 DNA: TGTGCCAGCAGTAAGCAGCCGAGCTCCTACGAGCAGTACTTC. V gene TRBV2 combines with J gene TRBJ2-7; D unresolved. The CDR3 is 14 residues long. Trimming shortened V by 5 bases and J by 0 bases, and 11 bases separated the two germline ends. CDR1 and CDR2 (germline): SNHLY, FYNNEI. Looking up the rest from reference TRBV2 and TRBJ2-7 gives the full variable domain: EPEVTQTPSHQVTQMGQEVILRCVPISNHLYFYWYRQILGQKVEFLVSFYNNEISEKSEIFDDQFSVERPDGSNFTLKIRSTKLEDSAMYFCASSKQPSSYEQYFGPGTRLTVT.